This T cell receptor (beta chain) was recorded in a study of blood T cell repertoires in COVID-19. Using immunoSEQ multiplex PCR, the repertoire was profiled, and TCRdb retains in-frame clones only, with some absent. The sample contains 250,000 to 400,000 clones, approximately 88% of which appear only once. The CDR3 is 11 amino acids. V was shortened by 7 bases and J by 4 bases, with 7 bases between the two germline ends. The V gene's germline CDR1 is MDHEN and CDR2 SYDVKM. The sample taken for sequencing was PBMCs or T cells enriched from blood (not recorded which). The V and J genes are TRBV28 and TRBJ1-1; D uncertain. The receptor comes from a man aged 60 to 75 who had recovered from COVID-19. CDR3 sequence (DNA): TGTGCCAGCACAATGCGCACTGAAGCTTTCTTT. It is translated as CASTMRTEAFF. The whole variable domain, filled in from reference TRBV28 and TRBJ1-1, reads DVKVTQSSRYLVKRTGEKVFLECVQDMDHENMFWYRQDPGLGLRLIYFSYDVKMKEKGDIPEGYSVSREKKERFSLILESASTNQTSMYLCASTMRTEAFFGQGTRLTVV.